What follows are 8 T cell receptor beta chains derived from one specimen sequenced in a study of monozygotic twins with inflammatory bowel disease. TCRdb reprocessed the 5' RACE reads and keeps a single row for each CDR3 protein, giving no DNA. In total, the table holds fewer than 350,000 distinct CDR3 sequences. Sequenced input: blood. The receptors originated from a human donor with ulcerative colitis or Crohn's disease, or a healthy co-twin of an affected twin (not recorded which).

The chain carries TRBV12-3 or TRBV12-4 and TRBJ1-3; TCRdb designates TRBD1, a call that cannot be tested without DNA. This CDR3 region has 14 residues. CDR3: CASSRDSFGNTIYF.

The V and J genes are TRBV5-5 and TRBJ2-1. Germline V gene data show CDR1 as SGHKS and CDR2 as YYEKEE (reference sequence). This CDR3 is 15 amino acids long. The CDR3 sequence: CASSLNTVSYNEQFF.

The chain employs TRBV28 and TRBJ2-1; TCRdb selects TRBD1, and the lack of DNA leaves this call unchecked. Germline loops: CDR1 MDHEN, CDR2 SYDVKM. The length of the CDR3 is 16 residues. Here the CDR3 reads CASSFSKPGQSNEQFF.

The V call is TRBV6-6, the J call TRBJ2-1; TCRdb lists TRBD2, though no DNA is available to test this call. Germline loops: CDR1 MNHNY, CDR2 SVGAGI (reference sequence). This CDR3 contains 14 residues. The CDR3 loop is CASSYGREVDEQFF.

V gene TRBV12-3 or TRBV12-4 combines with J gene TRBJ1-2; there is no DNA to check the TCRdb D call of TRBD1. CDR3 length: 15 amino acids. The CDR3 is CASSGGQARFYGYTF.

The CDR3 spells CASSRPGLGTGELFF. The rearrangement uses TRBV4-1 and TRBJ2-2; the D gene TCRdb calls, TRBD2, cannot be checked with no DNA. CDR1 and CDR2 from the germline V gene are MGHRA and YSYEKL. The CDR3 spans 15 residues.

This chain joins TRBV25-1 and TRBJ2-3; TCRdb proposes TRBD2, but this gene call is untestable without DNA. CDR1 and CDR2 (germline): MGHDK, SYGVNS. There are 15 residues in the CDR3. The CDR3 is CASRGNGGFTDTQYF.

The V call is TRBV27, the J call TRBJ2-1; the TRBD2 assignment by TCRdb is unverifiable without DNA. The CDR3 sequence is 18 residues long. Looked up from germline, CDR1 is MNHEY and CDR2 is SMNVEV (reference sequence). CDR3 region: CASSLYPRLAGERNEQFF.